The 5 T cell receptor beta chains in this list originate from one sample, sequenced in a study of patients and donors after allogeneic stem cell transplantation. TCRdb re-called the RT-PCR reads with MiXCR, one entry per CDR3 protein. Of about 960,000 distinct CDR3 sequences listed, under 20% are singletons. The sequenced sample consisted of blood, either unsorted or a sorted T cell fraction (not recorded which). These receptor sequences come from a human donor who was either an allogeneic HSCT recipient or a stem cell or donor lymphocyte infusion donor (not recorded which). It is not recorded whose cells these are; they may come from a transplant donor.

This clonotype has more than one count but fewer than ten. For the CDR3, the DNA is TGTGCCAGCAACGTAGGGGGCAAATATTCCTACAATGAGCAGTTCTTC. Residues: CASNVGGKYSYNEQFF. The chain is built from TRBV7-9 and TRBJ2-1, with 7 bases fitting TRBD1. The CDR3 has 16 residues. From germline, CDR1 is SEHNR and CDR2 FQNEAQ (reference sequence). V trimming: 7 bases; J trimming: 1 base; junction bases outside the gene matches: 10.

This chain links TRBV12-3 or TRBV12-4 with TRBJ1-2; no reliable D call. V was shortened by 1 base and J by 8 bases, with 11 bases between the two germline ends. The CDR3 is 13 amino acids. The CDR3, as DNA: TGTGCCAGCAGTTTAGGCTTAGGGCAGGGCTACACCTTC. It specifies CASSLGLGQGYTF.

V gene TRBV20-1 combines with J gene TRBJ2-7; D unresolved. This CDR3 spans 14 amino acids. V shed 2 bases and J shed 4 bases, with 15 bases lying between them. Germline values: CDR1 DFQATT, CDR2 SNEGSKA (reference sequence). The CDR3 loop reads CSARTPSSDYEQYF. CDR3 bases: TGCAGTGCTAGAACCCCTTCTTCTGATTACGAGCAGTACTTC.

This rearrangement joins TRBV4-3 to TRBJ2-7, with a weak D call TRBD2 (6 bases). The V end lost 0 bases, the J end lost 6 bases, and 21 bases lay between the germline ends. Germline assignment: CDR1 LGHNA and CDR2 YSLEER. This CDR3 has 17 residues. In nucleotides, the CDR3 is TGCGCCAGCAGCCAAGATTGGGCAGGGATAATGGGAGGCGAGCAGTACTTC. It codes for CASSQDWAGIMGGEQYF.

The chain couples TRBV5-5 to TRBJ2-1; TRBD2 agrees at 8 bases. Germline V gene lookup returns CDR1 SGHKS and CDR2 YYEKEE (reference sequence). This CDR3 spans 15 amino acids. V dropped 7 bases and J dropped 2; count of bases not matched to a gene: 8. The CDR3 loop is CASFGSGAPYNEQFF. The CDR3 DNA is TGTGCCAGCTTCGGTAGCGGGGCCCCCTACAATGAGCAGTTCTTC.